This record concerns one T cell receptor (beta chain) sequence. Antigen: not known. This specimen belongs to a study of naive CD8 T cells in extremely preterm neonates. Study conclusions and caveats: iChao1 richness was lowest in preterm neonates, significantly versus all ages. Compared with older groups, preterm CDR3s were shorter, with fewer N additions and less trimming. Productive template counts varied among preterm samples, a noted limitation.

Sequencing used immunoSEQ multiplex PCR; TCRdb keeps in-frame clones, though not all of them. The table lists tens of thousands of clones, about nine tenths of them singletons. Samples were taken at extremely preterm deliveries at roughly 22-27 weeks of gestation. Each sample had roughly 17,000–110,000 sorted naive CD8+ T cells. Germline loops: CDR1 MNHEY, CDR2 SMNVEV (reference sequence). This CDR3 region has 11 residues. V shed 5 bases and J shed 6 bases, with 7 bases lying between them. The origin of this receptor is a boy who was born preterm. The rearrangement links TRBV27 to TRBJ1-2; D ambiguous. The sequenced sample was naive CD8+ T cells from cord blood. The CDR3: CASSAGNGYTF. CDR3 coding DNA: TGTGCCAGCAGTGCGGGAAATGGCTACACCTTC.